This T cell receptor beta chain was obtained from a study of T-cell memory formation after mild COVID-19. Study in general: TCR clustering was largely donor specific.

TCRdb analysed the 5' RACE reads with MiXCR anew, one entry per CDR3 protein. The repertoire consists of some 100,000 distinct CDR3 sequences, with approximately 10% occurring once and the leading ten covering about two fifths. In the case of this clonotype: Its antigen is not known.

Findings and limits, study-wide: The CD4+ clones that contracted clustered mainly within CM and EM, and the CD8+ clones concentrated in EMRA. Later expanders leaned toward CD4+, whereas clones contracting from day 15 to 85 were balanced CD4/CD8.

The material sequenced was PBMCs or a T cell subset sorted from them (not recorded which). The clonotype was recovered from a man aged 18 to 30 who had mild COVID-19 (a few samples of this study predate the infection). Cell type and time point are not known.

The chain's CDR3 is CASSSDGTGIEGETQYF. CDR3 coding DNA: TGTGCCAGCAGCAGCGACGGGACAGGGATAGAAGGGGAGACCCAGTACTTC. This sequence joins TRBV7-9 and TRBJ2-5; TRBD1 agrees at 9 bases. Unmatched junction bases numbered 15, after V lost 5 bases and J lost 5 bases. This CDR3 contains 17 residues. Germline V gene lookup returns CDR1 SEHNR and CDR2 FQNEAQ (reference sequence).